This record concerns one T cell receptor beta chain sequence. The record originates from a study of blood T cell repertoires in COVID-19. Study as a whole: Acute-phase and convalescent COVID-19 samples originated in the United States, Italy and Spain. PBMCs, B-cell-depleted T cells, or T cells provided the cDNA or gDNA that made up the material.

Trimming at V came to 2 bases and at J to 0 bases, leaving 4 bases not matched to a gene. The germline gives CDR1 SGHNT, CDR2 YYREEE (reference sequence). The CDR3 is 17 residues long. The repertoire was sequenced with immunoSEQ multiplex PCR; TCRdb's copy has only in-frame clones and lacks some. The table lists about 81,000 clones, about 80% of them singletons. The receptor was isolated from a human donor in a cohort sampled during active COVID-19. Sequencing was carried out using peripheral blood. The rearrangement uses TRBV5-4 and TRBJ2-3, with TRBD2 matching 12 bases. CDR3 in amino acids: CASSLRLAGASTDTQYF. The CDR3 region has the DNA TGTGCCAGCAGCTTACGACTAGCGGGGGCTAGCACAGATACGCAGTATTTT.